Listed below are T cell receptor beta chains from one sample, sequenced in a study of blood T cells in healthy people across ages. A single record per CDR3 protein comes from TCRdb applying MiXCR to the 5' RACE reads. The sample consists of approximately 2,000,000 distinct CDR3 sequences, about 39% of them appearing once. Sequencing was performed on blood. The receptors shown here come from a human donor in good health. CDR3s leave out the opening cysteine and the closing phenylalanine or tryptophan. A D gene is named only where the DNA matches it firmly.

>TRBV4-3|TRBD2|TRBJ2-4
ASSQIAGGRINEQY
>TRBV29-1|.|TRBJ2-1
SVFWYEQF
>TRBV6-5|.|TRBJ2-7
ASGRSPGERYEQY
>TRBV4-1|.|TRBJ2-5
ASSQEREGYEQYFGAGTQY
>TRBV5-1|.|TRBJ2-3
ASSSRDGGFTDTQY
>TRBV4-3|TRBD1|TRBJ2-1
ASSQLIGTGNNEQF
>TRBV11-2|.|TRBJ1-1
ASSLFGARYHEAF
>TRBV2|TRBD1|TRBJ2-3
ATQDRSSTDTQY
>TRBV6-4|.|TRBJ2-3
ASSARSGYTQY
>TRBV30|.|TRBJ2-5
AWSVPGRGLRLAQY
>TRBV20-1|.|TRBJ2-3
SVKIPGPFTQY
>TRBV20-1|TRBD1|TRBJ1-2
SASWQGAGYT
>TRBV12-3/TRBV12-4|.|TRBJ1-2
ASSPARGDTSNYGYT
>TRBV7-2|.|TRBJ1-1
ASSLVDYRSRGVNTEAF
>TRBV7-2|.|TRBJ2-3
ASSLDILISTGTQY
>TRBV2|.|TRBJ1-2
ASNPRLGGNYGYT
>TRBV20-1|.|TRBJ1-4
SARAGGRREKLF
>TRBV20-1|TRBD1|TRBJ1-5
SASSPGGPDQPQH
>TRBV7-2|.|TRBJ1-6
ASSLGGNTSPLH
>TRBV29-1|.|TRBJ1-2
SVEGGNGYT
>TRBV29-1|TRBD2|TRBJ2-1
SVDRRGAYNEQF
>TRBV7-2|.|TRBJ2-3
ASSLTISTTDTQY
>TRBV29-1|.|TRBJ2-1
STRLGSYNEQF
>TRBV20-1|TRBD2|TRBJ2-5
SAGELAGALQETQY
>TRBV12-3/TRBV12-4|.|TRBJ2-7
ASSLSTSQGSRSYEQY
>TRBV4-1|TRBD1|TRBJ2-7
ASSQSIQGFGADEQY